The source of this TCR beta chain is a study of T cells generated in artificial thymic organoids. Study information: Some experiments further sorted thymic T cells to remove CD4 immature single positive or double positive precursors.

Organoid and thymic CD3+TCRalphabeta+CD8 single positive T cells were FACS sorted before RNA extraction. In germline, CDR1 is ENHRY, CDR2 SYGVKD. The V end was cut by 2 bases, the J end by 0 bases, with 15 bases between. The CDR3 loop spans 17 amino acids. TCRalpha and TCRbeta libraries were amplified separately by semi-nested PCR with TRAC or TRBC reverse primers. MiXCR, applied by TCRdb to the 5' RACE reads, yields one record per CDR3 protein. Among roughly 2,500 distinct CDR3 sequences listed, about 11% were seen once. This clonotype is termed medium-sized (0.01 to 0.1%). V usage is TRBV10-3 and J usage is TRBJ2-3; D unresolved. Sequencing was carried out using naive CD8+ T cells from the thymus. Subset noted: CD3+TCRalphabeta+CD8SP T cells; for blood, CD45RO-CCR7+ naive CD8+ T cells. This TCR derives from a human donor who gave cord blood stem cells for thymic organoid culture, a cardiac surgery patient who gave postnatal thymus, or a blood donor (not recorded which). The CDR3 reads CAISEVRPDTSTDTQYF. In nucleotides, the CDR3 is TGTGCCATCAGTGAGGTCCGGCCAGATACTAGCACAGATACGCAGTATTTT.